This paragraph reports one T cell receptor (beta chain). J lost 0 bases, V lost 3 bases, and 11 bases had no gene match. The germline V gene has CDR1 LNHNV and CDR2 YYDKDF (reference sequence). This CDR3 contains 20 residues. The data stem from a study of cytomegalovirus exposure and HLA in healthy donors. In the PCR, 60 Vbeta and 13 Jbeta primers were used. The assay was immunoSEQ multiplex PCR, and TCRdb's table has in-frame clones only and misses some. The repertoire holds some 110,000 clones, with just under 75% as singletons. The receptor comes from a man in his sixties in good health and CMV-seropositive. The V and J genes are TRBV15 and TRBJ2-6; TRBD1 matches at 10 bases. Sample: PBMCs. CDR3 sequence: CATSSSLGQGRASGANVLTF. The CDR3 DNA follows: TGTGCCACCAGCAGCAGCCTGGGACAGGGGAGGGCCTCTGGGGCCAACGTCCTGACTTTC.